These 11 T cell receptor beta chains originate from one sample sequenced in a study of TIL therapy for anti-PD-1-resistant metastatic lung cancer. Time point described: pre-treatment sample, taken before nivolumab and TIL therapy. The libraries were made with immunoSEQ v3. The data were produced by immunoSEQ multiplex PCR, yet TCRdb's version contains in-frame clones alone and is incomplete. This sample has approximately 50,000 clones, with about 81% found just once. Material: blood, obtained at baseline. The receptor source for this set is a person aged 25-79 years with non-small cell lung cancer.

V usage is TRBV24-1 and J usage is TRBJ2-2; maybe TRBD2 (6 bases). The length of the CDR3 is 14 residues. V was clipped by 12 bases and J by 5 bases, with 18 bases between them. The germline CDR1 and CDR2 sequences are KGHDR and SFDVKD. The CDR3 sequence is CAAGDWGITGELFF. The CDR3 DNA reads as TGTGCCGCCGGGGACTGGGGAATAACCGGGGAGCTGTTTTTT.

CDR3 nucleotides: TGTGCCAGCAGCCCACGGACCGGCTCAAGGTCCTACAATGAGCAGTTCTTC. It is translated as CASSPRTGSRSYNEQFF. The rearrangement uses TRBV11-3 and TRBJ2-1; D remains unclear. Germline V gene sequence: CDR1 SGHNT, CDR2 YENEEA. CDR3 length: 17 amino acids. V lost 5 bases, J lost 1 base, and 18 bases lay in between. Drawing the rest from reference TRBV11-3 and TRBJ2-1, the complete variable domain is EAGVVQSPRYKIIEKKQPVAFWCNPISGHNTLYWYLQNLGQGPELLIRYENEEAVDDSQLPKDRFSAERLKGVDSTLKIQPAELGDSAVYLCASSPRTGSRSYNEQFFGPGTRLTVL.

CDR3 sequence reads: CASSDSQGPETQYF. The CDR3 bases are TGTGCCAGCAGTGACTCCCAGGGCCCAGAGACCCAGTACTTC. This chain connects TRBV28 to TRBJ2-5, with a tentative D call TRBD1 (5 bases). V was shortened by 5 bases and J by 4 bases, with 14 bases between the two germline ends. This CDR3 has 14 amino acids. Germline V gene sequence: CDR1 MDHEN, CDR2 SYDVKM.

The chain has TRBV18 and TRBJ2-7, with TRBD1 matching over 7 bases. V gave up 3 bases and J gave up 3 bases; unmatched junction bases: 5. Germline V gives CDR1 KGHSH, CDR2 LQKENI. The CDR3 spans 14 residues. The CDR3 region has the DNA TGTGCCAGCTCACCGCCGGGACAGCTCTACGAGCAGTACTTC. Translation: CASSPPGQLYEQYF.

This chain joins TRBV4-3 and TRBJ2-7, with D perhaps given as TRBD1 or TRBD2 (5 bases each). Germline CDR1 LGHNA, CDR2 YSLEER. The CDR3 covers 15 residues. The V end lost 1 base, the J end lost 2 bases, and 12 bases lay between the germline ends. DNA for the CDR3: TGCGCCAGCAGCCAAGCTGAGGGGTTCCCCTACGAGCAGTACTTC. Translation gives CASSQAEGFPYEQYF.

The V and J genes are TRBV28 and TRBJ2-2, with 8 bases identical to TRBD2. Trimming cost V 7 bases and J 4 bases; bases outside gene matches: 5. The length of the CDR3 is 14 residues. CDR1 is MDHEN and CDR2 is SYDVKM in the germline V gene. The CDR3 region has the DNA TGTGCCAGCATTCGGGGGGGCTCCACCGGGGAGCTGTTTTTT. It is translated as CASIRGGSTGELFF.

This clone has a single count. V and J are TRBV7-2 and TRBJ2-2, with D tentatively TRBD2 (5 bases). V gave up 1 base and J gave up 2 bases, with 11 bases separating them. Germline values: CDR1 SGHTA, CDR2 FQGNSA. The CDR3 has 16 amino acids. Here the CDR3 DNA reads TGTGCCAGCAGCTTAGTATGGACTGCTAACACCGGGGAGCTGTTTTTT. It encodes CASSLVWTANTGELFF.

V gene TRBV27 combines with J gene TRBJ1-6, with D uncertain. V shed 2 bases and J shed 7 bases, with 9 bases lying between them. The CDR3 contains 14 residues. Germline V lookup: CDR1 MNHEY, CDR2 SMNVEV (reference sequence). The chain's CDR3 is CASSLRGWNSPLHF. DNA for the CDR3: TGTGCCAGCAGTTTACGGGGTTGGAATTCACCCCTCCACTTT.

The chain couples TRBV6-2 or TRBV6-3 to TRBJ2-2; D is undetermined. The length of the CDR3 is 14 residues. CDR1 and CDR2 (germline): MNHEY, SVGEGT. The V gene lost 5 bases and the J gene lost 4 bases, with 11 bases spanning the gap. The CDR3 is CASSQRFTTGELFF. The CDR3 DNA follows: TGTGCCAGCAGTCAAAGGTTTACCACCGGGGAGCTGTTTTTT.

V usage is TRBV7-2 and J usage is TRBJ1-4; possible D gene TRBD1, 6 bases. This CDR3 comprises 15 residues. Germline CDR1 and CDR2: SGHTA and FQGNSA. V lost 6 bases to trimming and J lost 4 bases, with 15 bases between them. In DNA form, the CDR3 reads TGTGCCAGCAGACCCCGAGGACAGCTTAATGAAAAACTGTTTTTT. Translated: CASRPRGQLNEKLFF.

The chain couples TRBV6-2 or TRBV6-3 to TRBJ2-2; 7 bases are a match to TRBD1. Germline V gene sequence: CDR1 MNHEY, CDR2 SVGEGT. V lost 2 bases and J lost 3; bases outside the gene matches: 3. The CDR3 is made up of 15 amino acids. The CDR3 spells CASSYGTVYTGELFF. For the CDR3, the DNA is TGTGCCAGCAGTTACGGGACAGTCTACACCGGGGAGCTGTTTTTT.